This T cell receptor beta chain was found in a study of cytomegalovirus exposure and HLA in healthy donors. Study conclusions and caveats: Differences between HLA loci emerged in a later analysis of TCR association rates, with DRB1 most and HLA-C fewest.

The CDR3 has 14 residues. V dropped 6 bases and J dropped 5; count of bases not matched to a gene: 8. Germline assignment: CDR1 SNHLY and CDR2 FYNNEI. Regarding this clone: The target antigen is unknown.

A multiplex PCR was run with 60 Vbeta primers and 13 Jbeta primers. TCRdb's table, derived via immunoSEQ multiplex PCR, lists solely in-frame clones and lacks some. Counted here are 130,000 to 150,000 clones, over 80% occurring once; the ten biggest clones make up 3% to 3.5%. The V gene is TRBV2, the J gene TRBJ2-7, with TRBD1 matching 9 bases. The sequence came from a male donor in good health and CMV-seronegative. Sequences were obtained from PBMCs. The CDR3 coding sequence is TGTGCCAGCAGCCAGTGGACAGGGGACAACGAGCAGTACTTC. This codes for CASSQWTGDNEQYF.